This T cell receptor (beta chain) was documented in a study of human T cells and chemical hapten exposure. Trimming pared 2 bases from V and 9 bases from J, leaving 6 bases between. CDR1 SGHRS and CDR2 YFSETQ come from the germline V gene. This CDR3 comprises 11 residues. This clonotype was recorded at least ten times. Via MiXCR, TCRdb re-called the RACE reads, giving one row per CDR3 protein. The sample shows around 56,000 distinct CDR3 sequences, over 9% of them seen only once. Noted time point: pre-sensitization, week 0. The sample's treatment: therapeutic diphenylcyclopropenone sensitization with weekly scalp DPC.

This chain uses TRBV5-1 with TRBJ2-1; the D is unclear. The sequences come from whole blood, collected in connection with sensitization to the hapten diphenylcyclopropenone (DPC). This receptor was identified in a middle-aged man with alopecia areata. Some clones in this sample may be carry-over from other donors' samples. This CDR3 is CASSLSSEQFF. CDR3 nucleotides: TGCGCCAGCAGCTTATCAAGTGAGCAGTTCTTC.